The clone carrying this TCR beta chain came up once. In the source study's methods: Nucleated cell number was recorded as an estimate derived from reference gene primer amplification. The method was immunoSEQ multiplex PCR; TCRdb's version includes in-frame clones alone and lacks a portion of them. V and J calls and clone size follow that table, whereas D and trimming were derived from the DNA. In the table there are tens of thousands of clones, around 85% of which are singletons. The entry originates in a study of blood T cell repertoires in COVID-19. In the study overall: Acute and convalescent COVID-19 samples came from the United States, Italy and Spain.

The length of the CDR3 is 12 residues. V was cut by 4 bases and J by 2 bases, with 7 bases left in between. The germline V gene has CDR1 SGHTS and CDR2 YDEGEE. Input material: peripheral blood. This receptor was taken from a human donor with acute or convalescent COVID-19. The donor label of this sample is uncertain. V is TRBV5-8 and J is TRBJ2-7; no clear D. This CDR3 is CASSQYTYEQYF. CDR3 DNA: TGTGCCAGCAGCCAATACACCTACGAGCAGTACTTC.